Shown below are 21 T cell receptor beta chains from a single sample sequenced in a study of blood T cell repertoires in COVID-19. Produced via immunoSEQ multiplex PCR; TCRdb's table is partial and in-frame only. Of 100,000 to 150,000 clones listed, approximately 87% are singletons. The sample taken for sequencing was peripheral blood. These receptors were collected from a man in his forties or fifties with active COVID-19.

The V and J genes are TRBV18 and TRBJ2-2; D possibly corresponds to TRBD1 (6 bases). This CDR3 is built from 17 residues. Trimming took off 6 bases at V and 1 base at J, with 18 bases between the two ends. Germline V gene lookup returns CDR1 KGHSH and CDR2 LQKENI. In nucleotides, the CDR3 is TGTGCCAGCTCCCAATTCCGGACAGCCATGAACACCGGGGAGCTGTTTTTT. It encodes CASSQFRTAMNTGELFF.

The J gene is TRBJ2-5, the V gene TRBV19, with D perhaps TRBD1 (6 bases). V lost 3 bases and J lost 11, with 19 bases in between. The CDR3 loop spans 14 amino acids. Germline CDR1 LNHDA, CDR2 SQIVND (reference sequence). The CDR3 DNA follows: TGTGCCAGTAGTATTACAGGGACCCTAGGAAAGCAGTACTTC. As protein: CASSITGTLGKQYF.

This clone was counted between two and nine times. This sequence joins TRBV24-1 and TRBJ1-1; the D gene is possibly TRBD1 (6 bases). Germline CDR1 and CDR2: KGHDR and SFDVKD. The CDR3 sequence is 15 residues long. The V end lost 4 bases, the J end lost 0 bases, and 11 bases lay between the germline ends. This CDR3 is CATSDTGQLNTEAFF. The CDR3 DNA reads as TGTGCCACCAGTGACACCGGACAGTTGAACACTGAAGCTTTCTTT.

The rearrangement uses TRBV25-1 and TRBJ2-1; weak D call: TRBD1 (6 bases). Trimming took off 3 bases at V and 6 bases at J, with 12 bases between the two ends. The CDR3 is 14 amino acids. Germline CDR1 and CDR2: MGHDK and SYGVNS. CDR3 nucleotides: TGTGCCAGCAGTGACAGTAGAGGGGGCAATGAGCAGTTCTTC. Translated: CASSDSRGGNEQFF. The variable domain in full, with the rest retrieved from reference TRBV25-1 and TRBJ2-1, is EADIYQTPRYLVIGTGKKITLECSQTMGHDKMYWYQQDPGMELHLIHYSYGVNSTEKGDLSSESTVSRIRTEHFPLTLESARPSHTSQYLCASSDSRGGNEQFFGPGTRLTVL.

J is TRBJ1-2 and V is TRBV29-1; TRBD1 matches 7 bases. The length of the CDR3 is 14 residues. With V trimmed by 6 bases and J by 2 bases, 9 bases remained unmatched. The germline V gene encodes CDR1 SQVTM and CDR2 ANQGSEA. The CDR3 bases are TGCAGCGTCATTCCCGAACAGGGGAACTATGGCTACACCTTC. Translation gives CSVIPEQGNYGYTF.

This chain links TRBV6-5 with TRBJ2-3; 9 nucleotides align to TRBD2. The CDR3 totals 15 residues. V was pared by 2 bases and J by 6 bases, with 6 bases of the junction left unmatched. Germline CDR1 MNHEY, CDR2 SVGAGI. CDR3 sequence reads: CASSYAGTSLDTQYF. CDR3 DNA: TGTGCCAGCAGTTACGCGGGGACTAGCCTCGATACGCAGTATTTT.

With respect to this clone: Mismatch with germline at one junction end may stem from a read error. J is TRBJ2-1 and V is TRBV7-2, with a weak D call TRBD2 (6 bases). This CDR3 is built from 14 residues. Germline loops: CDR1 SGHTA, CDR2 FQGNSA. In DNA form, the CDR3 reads TGTGCCAGCAGCTCCGGGGCAAGCGGCGACGGCGGGGTCTTC. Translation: CASSSGASGDGGVF.

CDR3 amino acids: CASSLVQGAVGTEAFF. Here the CDR3 DNA reads TGTGCCAGCAGCTTAGTGCAGGGGGCGGTTGGCACTGAAGCTTTCTTT. J is TRBJ1-1 and V is TRBV7-2; 8 nucleotides line up with TRBD1. Per germline, CDR1 SGHTA and CDR2 FQGNSA. After removal of 1 base from V and 4 bases from J, the junction contained 8 bases not matched to a gene. CDR3 length: 16 amino acids.

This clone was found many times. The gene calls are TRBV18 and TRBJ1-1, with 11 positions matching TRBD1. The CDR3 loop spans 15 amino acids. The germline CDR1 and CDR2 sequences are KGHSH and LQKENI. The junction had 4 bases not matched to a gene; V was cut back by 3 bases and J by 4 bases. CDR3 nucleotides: TGTGCCAGCTCACCGTGGACAGGGGGCGGCACTGAAGCTTTCTTT. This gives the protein CASSPWTGGGTEAFF.

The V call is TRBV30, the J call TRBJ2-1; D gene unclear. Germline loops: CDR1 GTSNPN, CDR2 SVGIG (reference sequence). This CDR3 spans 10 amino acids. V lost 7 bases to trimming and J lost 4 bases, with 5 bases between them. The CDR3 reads CAYQYNEQFF. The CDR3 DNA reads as TGTGCCTACCAGTACAATGAGCAGTTCTTC.

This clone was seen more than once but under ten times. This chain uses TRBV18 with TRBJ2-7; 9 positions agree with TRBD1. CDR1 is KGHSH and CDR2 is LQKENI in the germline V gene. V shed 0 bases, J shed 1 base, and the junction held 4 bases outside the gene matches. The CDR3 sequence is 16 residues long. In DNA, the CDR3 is TGTGCCAGCTCACCACCTCCGGGACAGGGTTCCTACGAGCAGTACTTC. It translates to CASSPPPGQGSYEQYF.

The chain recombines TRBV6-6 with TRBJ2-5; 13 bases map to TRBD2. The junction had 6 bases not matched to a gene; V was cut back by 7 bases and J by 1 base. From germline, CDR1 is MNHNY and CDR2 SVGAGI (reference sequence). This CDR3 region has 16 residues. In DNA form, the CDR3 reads TGTGCCAGCACCTTGGGACTAGCGGGGACCCAAGAGACCCAGTACTTC. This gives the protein CASTLGLAGTQETQYF.

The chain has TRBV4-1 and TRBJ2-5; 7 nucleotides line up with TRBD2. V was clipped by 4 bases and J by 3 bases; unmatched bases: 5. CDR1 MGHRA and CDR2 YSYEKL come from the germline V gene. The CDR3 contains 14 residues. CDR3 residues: CASSRVGGEETQYF. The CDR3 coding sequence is TGCGCCAGCAGCCGGGTTGGGGGGGAAGAGACCCAGTACTTC.

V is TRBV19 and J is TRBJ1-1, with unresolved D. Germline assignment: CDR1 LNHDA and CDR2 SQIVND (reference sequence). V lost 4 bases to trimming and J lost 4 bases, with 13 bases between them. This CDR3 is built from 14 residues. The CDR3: CASSKEERATEAFF. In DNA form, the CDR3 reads TGTGCCAGTAGTAAGGAGGAGAGAGCCACTGAAGCTTTCTTT.

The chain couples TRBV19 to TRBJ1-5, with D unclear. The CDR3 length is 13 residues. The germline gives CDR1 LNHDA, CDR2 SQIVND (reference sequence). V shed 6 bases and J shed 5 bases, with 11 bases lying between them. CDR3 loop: CASSAGGDQPQHF. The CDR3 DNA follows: TGTGCCAGTAGCGCGGGTGGGGATCAGCCCCAGCATTTT.

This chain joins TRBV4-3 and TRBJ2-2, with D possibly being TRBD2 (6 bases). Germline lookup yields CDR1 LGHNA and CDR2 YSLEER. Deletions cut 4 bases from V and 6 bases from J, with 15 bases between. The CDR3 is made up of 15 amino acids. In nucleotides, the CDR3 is TGCGCCAGCAGCCGCCTGATCGGAGGGGCCGGGGAGCTGTTTTTT. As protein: CASSRLIGGAGELFF.

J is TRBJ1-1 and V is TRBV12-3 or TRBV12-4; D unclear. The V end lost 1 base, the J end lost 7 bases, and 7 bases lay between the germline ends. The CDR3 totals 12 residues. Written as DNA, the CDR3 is TGTGCCAGCAGTTTAGGAGGGATTGAAGCTTTCTTT. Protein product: CASSLGGIEAFF.

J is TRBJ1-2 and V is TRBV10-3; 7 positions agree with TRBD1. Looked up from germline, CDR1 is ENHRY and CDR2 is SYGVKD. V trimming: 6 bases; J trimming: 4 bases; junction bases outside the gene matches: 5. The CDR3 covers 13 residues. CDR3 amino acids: CAISTGVSYGYTF. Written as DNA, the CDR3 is TGTGCCATCAGCACAGGGGTTAGCTATGGCTACACCTTC.

The CDR3 protein is CASSKAGTGITYEQYF. The CDR3 coding sequence is TGTGCCAGCAGCAAAGCCGGGACAGGGATCACCTACGAGCAGTACTTC. The chain joins TRBV21-1 to TRBJ2-7; the table's D call of TRBD1 was not tested on the DNA. TRBV21-1 is a recognized pseudogene. This CDR3 has 16 residues.

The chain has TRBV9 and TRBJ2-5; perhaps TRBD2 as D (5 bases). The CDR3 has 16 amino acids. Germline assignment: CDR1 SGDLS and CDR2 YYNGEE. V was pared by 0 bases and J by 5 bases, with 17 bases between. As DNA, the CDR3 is TGTGCCAGCAGCGTAGGGTCGAGCGGACGAGGGGAGACCCAGTACTTC. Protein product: CASSVGSSGRGETQYF.

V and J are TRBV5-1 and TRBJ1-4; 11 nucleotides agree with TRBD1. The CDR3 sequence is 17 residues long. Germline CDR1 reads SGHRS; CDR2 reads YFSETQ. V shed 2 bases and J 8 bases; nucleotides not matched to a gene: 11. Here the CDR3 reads CASSLPGPDRGREKLFF. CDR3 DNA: TGCGCCAGCAGCTTACCAGGACCGGACAGGGGGCGAGAAAAACTGTTTTTT. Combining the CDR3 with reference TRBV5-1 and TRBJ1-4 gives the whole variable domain KAGVTQTPRYLIKTRGQQVTLSCSPISGHRSVSWYQQTPGQGLQFLFEYFSETQRNKGNFPGRFSGRQFSNSRSEMNVSTLELGDSALYLCASSLPGPDRGREKLFFGSGTQLSVL.